The following is a T cell receptor (beta chain) sequence with its context. Being one base from a much bigger clone, this may be a read error. CDR3 length equals 12 residues. V was trimmed by 5 bases and J by 7 bases, leaving 11 bases between them. Germline CDR1 is LNHNV and CDR2 is YYDKDF (reference sequence). This entry comes from a study of T cells in Graves' hyperthyroidism and ophthalmopathy. Using RNA transcripts as the source, TCR beta CDR3 regions were amplified. The HTBI set primed first-round TCR CDR3 RT-PCR. Each CDR3 protein is one row after TCRdb ran MiXCR on the multiplex PCR reads. The table shows 500,000 to 800,000 distinct CDR3 sequences, with roughly 46% occurring only once.

The clonotype comes from an adult man with Graves' disease, either hyperthyroidism or ophthalmopathy (not recorded which). This rearrangement joins TRBV15 to TRBJ1-2; D unresolved. Material for sequencing was peripheral blood or thyroid tissue (not recorded which). The CDR3 protein is CATSPVDGGYTF. CDR3 nucleotide sequence: TGTGCCACCAGCCCAGTGGATGGTGGCTACACCTTC.